Included here is one TCR beta chain sequence, with context. Its antigen is unknown. The sample belongs to a study of STAT5B mutations in CD4+ large granular lymphocyte leukemia. Broader study findings: 25% of private leukemic clonotypes occurred rarely in other patients' non-leukemic repertoires. CD4-sorted patient repertoires seemed more clonal than healthy CD4+ repertoires. TRBV06-family usage was enriched in top patient clones (8/27) versus controls (2/35).

CDR1 SGHDN and CDR2 FVKESK come from the germline V gene. This CDR3 comprises 13 residues. With 1 base removed from V and 7 bases from J, the gap between germline ends came to 10 bases. Clones were sequenced by immunoSEQ multiplex PCR, and TCRdb holds only the in-frame ones, with some missing. This sample has about 30,000 clones, with approximately 80% found just once. What was sequenced was CD4+ T cells from blood buffy coats. The rearrangement links TRBV14 to TRBJ1-1; D not resolved. This receptor was taken from a human donor in good health. Written as DNA, the CDR3 is TGTGCCAGCAGCCAAGCCGTTTTAGGTGAAGCTTTCTTT. It is translated as CASSQAVLGEAFF. The full variable domain, its missing parts supplied by reference TRBV14 and TRBJ1-1, is EAGVTQFPSHSVIEKGQTVTLRCDPISGHDNLYWYRRVMGKEIKFLLHFVKESKQDESGMPNNRFLAERTGGTYSTLKVQPAELEDSGVYFCASSQAVLGEAFFGQGTRLTVV.